These 14 T cell receptor beta chains were all obtained from the same sample, sequenced in a study of metastatic and nonmetastatic thyroid tumors. Every patient was untreated before thyroid surgery. TCRdb reassembled clones from the PCR reads with MiXCR. The sample lists tens of thousands of clones; approximately 12% were seen once. The sequenced sample was blood. The receptors shown here come from a female donor with papillary thyroid cancer or a benign thyroid nodule (not recorded which). Some clones in this sample may be carry-over from other donors' samples.

In its sample, this clone was seen many times. The chain employs TRBV20-1 and TRBJ1-1; D remains ambiguous. Trimming stripped 6 bases from V and 5 bases from J, with 22 bases between. The CDR3 extends over 15 amino acids. Looked up from germline, CDR1 is DFQATT and CDR2 is SNEGSKA (reference sequence). The CDR3 is CSANIRTIVETEAFF. DNA for the CDR3: TGCAGTGCGAACATAAGGACGATAGTCGAGACTGAAGCTTTCTTT.

This clone was observed at least ten times. The gene calls are TRBV27 and TRBJ1-1, with D maybe TRBD1 (6 bases). CDR1 is MNHEY and CDR2 is SMNVEV in the germline V gene (reference sequence). The CDR3 contains 13 residues. Trimming removed 3 bases at V and 5 bases at J, with 10 bases between. The CDR3 DNA follows: TGTGCCAGCAGTTTCCAGGGGAGGACTGAAGCTTTCTTT. Encoded protein: CASSFQGRTEAFF.

Ten or more counts support this clone. The chain joins TRBV4-3 to TRBJ2-3, with a possible D match to TRBD2 (5 bases). CDR3 length equals 12 residues. Germline loops: CDR1 LGHNA, CDR2 YSLEER. V was clipped by 8 bases and J by 5 bases, with 11 bases between them. The CDR3 nucleotides are TGCGCCAGCGGGAGTGCGGGAGATACGCAGTATTTT. This sequence encodes CASGSAGDTQYF.

This clone was detected many times. The chain recombines TRBV28 with TRBJ1-4, with no clear D. V lost 7 bases and J 0 bases, leaving 6 bases between the germline ends. The CDR3 has 13 residues. CDR1 is MDHEN and CDR2 is SYDVKM in the germline V gene. DNA for the CDR3: TGTGCCAGCACACGATCAACTAATGAAAAACTGTTTTTT. Translating gives CASTRSTNEKLFF.

The sample holds many counts of this clone. The rearrangement links TRBV20-1 to TRBJ1-2, with D maybe TRBD1 (5 bases). Trimming removed 3 bases at V and 0 bases at J, with 11 bases between. Germline V gene lookup returns CDR1 DFQATT and CDR2 SNEGSKA (reference sequence). This CDR3 has 14 residues. Here the CDR3 DNA reads TGCAGTGCTAGGGGGGGAGAGGCTAACTATGGCTACACCTTC. This encodes CSARGGEANYGYTF.

This clone has a handful of counts. A read error may explain this, as a much larger clone is one base away. The rearrangement links TRBV19 to TRBJ1-2; no clear D. The CDR3 is 13 amino acids. Germline V gene data show CDR1 as LNHDA and CDR2 as SQIVND (reference sequence). The V gene lost 7 bases and the J gene lost 8 bases, with 17 bases spanning the gap. The CDR3 DNA reads TGTGCCAGTACTTTTTTGGGTACGGGAGGCTACACCTTC. Translated: CASTFLGTGGYTF.

This clone was detected a few times. A much larger clone lies one base from this, so it may be a read error. This chain connects TRBV29-1 to TRBJ2-7, with D possibly matching TRBD1 (5 bases). The CDR3 sequence is 13 residues long. CDR1 and CDR2 from the germline V gene are SQVTM and ANQGSEA. DNA for the CDR3: TGCAGCGTTGGGGGCAGGGAAACCTACGAGCGGTACTTC. This encodes CSVGGRETYERYF.

This clone was observed at least ten times. V and J are TRBV20-1 and TRBJ2-4; TRBD2 matches at 8 bases. Trimming removed 5 bases from V and 1 base from J; junction bases left unmatched: 7. The germline V gene has CDR1 DFQATT and CDR2 SNEGSKA (reference sequence). The CDR3 covers 15 residues. The CDR3 is CSAQSGRQAKNIQYF. The DNA for the CDR3 is TGCAGTGCTCAAAGCGGGAGACAGGCCAAAAACATTCAGTACTTC.

This clone was detected many times. The sample holds other DNA sequences that translate to the same CDR3. This sequence joins TRBV6-2 or TRBV6-3 and TRBJ2-2; D gene unclear. The CDR3 covers 12 residues. The germline V gene encodes CDR1 MNHEY and CDR2 SVGEGT. V lost 4 bases and J 0 bases, leaving 0 bases between the germline ends. The CDR3 region is CASSSNTGELFF. CDR3 sequence (DNA): TGTGCCAGCAGTTCGAACACCGGGGAGCTGTTTTTT.

This clone was seen many times. The rearrangement links TRBV7-9 to TRBJ1-4; the match to TRBD1 covers 7 bases. Germline lookup yields CDR1 SEHNR and CDR2 FQNEAQ (reference sequence). V lost 3 bases, J lost 5 bases, and 3 bases stayed unmatched. CDR3 length equals 14 residues. CDR3 loop: CASSFGQENEKLFF. The DNA of the CDR3 is TGTGCCAGCAGCTTTGGACAGGAGAATGAAAAACTGTTTTTT.

This clone has at least ten counts. The CDR3 DNA sequence: TGCAGTGCTCCGGTTCCGGGACAGGGATTGAACACTGAAGCTTTCTTT. Protein product: CSAPVPGQGLNTEAFF. V is TRBV20-1 and J is TRBJ1-1; 9 bases line up with TRBD1. The CDR3 length is 16 residues. The J segment lost 0 bases and the V segment lost 5 bases, leaving 10 bases of the junction unmatched. CDR1 and CDR2 (germline): DFQATT, SNEGSKA (reference sequence).

This clone was recorded at least ten times. The chain recombines TRBV30 with TRBJ2-7, with D possibly matching TRBD1 (7 bases). Trimming left V 3 bases short and J 4 bases short, with 13 bases between. The CDR3 contains 13 residues. Germline CDR1 and CDR2: GTSNPN and SVGIG (reference sequence). CDR3 sequence reads: CAWRSQGGYEQYF. CDR3 DNA sequence: TGTGCCTGGAGAAGTCAGGGGGGATACGAGCAGTACTTC.

This clone was seen at least ten times. J is TRBJ2-3 and V is TRBV5-1, with 7 bases matching TRBD1. The CDR3 contains 12 residues. V shed 4 bases, J shed 6 bases, and the junction held 2 bases outside the gene matches. Germline assignment: CDR1 SGHRS and CDR2 YFSETQ. The CDR3 DNA reads TGCGCCAGCAGCCCGACAGGGGATACGCAGTATTTT. It codes for CASSPTGDTQYF.

Ten or more counts support this clone. The chain is built from TRBV5-6 and TRBJ1-5; D might be TRBD1 (5 bases). Germline V lookup: CDR1 SGHDT, CDR2 YYEEEE. The CDR3 consists of 16 residues. V lost 4 bases, J lost 2 bases, and 16 bases lay in between. CDR3 nucleotide sequence: TGTGCCAGCAGCCCTAGGGAGGCCAGGGGCAATCAGCCCCAGCATTTT. This sequence encodes CASSPREARGNQPQHF.